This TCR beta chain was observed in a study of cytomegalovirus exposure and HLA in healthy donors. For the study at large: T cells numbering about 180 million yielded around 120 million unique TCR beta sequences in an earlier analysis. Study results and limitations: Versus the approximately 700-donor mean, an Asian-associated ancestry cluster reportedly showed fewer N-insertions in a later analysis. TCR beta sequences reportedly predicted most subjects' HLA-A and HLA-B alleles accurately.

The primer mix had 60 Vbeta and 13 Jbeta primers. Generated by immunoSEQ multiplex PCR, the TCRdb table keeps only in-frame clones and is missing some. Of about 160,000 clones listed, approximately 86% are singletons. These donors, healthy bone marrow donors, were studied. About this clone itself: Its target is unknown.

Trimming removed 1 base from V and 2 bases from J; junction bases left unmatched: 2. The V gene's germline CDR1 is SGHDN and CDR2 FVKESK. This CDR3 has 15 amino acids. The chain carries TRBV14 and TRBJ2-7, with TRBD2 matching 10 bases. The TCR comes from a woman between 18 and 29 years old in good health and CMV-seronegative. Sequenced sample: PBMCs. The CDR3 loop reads CASSQGTSGAYEQYF. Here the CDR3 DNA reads TGTGCCAGCAGCCAAGGGACTAGCGGCGCCTACGAGCAGTACTTC.